This T cell receptor (beta chain) was retrieved from a study of T cells in Graves' hyperthyroidism and ophthalmopathy. RNA transcripts served as the template for amplifying TCR beta CDR3 regions. Carried out on the TCR CDR3, a first-round RT-PCR used the HTBI primer set. MiXCR was run by TCRdb on the multiplex PCR reads, yielding one entry per CDR3 protein. The sample shows 500,000 to 750,000 distinct CDR3 sequences, around 42% of them seen only once. Graves' hyperthyroidism was deemed stable absent ophthalmopathy progression within 18 months. Each diagnosis was grounded in clinical symptoms, serum thyroxine and TRAb, thyroid ultrasound, and orbital computed tomography. Regarding this clonotype: The antigen is undetermined.

This CDR3 region has 15 residues. Trimming shortened V by 5 bases and J by 6 bases, and 16 bases separated the two germline ends. Germline V lookup: CDR1 SGHAT, CDR2 FQNNGV. Broader study findings: Among clonotypes expanded in thyroid above 0.001, most were also found in blood.

The receptor comes from a woman under 30 with Graves' hyperthyroidism. The chain couples TRBV11-2 to TRBJ1-4; no reliable D call. Sequencing was done on a sample of peripheral blood or thyroid tissue (not recorded which). The CDR3 here is CASSRGRKEHEKLFF. The CDR3, as DNA: TGTGCCAGCAGCCGCGGACGGAAGGAACATGAAAAACTGTTTTTT.